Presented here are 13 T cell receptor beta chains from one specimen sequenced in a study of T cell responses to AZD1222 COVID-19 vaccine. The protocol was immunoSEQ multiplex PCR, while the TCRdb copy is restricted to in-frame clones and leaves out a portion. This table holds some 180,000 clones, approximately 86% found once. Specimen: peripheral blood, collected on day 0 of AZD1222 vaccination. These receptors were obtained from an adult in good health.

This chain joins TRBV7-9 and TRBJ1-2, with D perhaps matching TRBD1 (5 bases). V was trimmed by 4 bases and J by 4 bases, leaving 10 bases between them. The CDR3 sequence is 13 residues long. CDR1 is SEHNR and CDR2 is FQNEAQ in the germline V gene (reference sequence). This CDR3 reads CASSSQVPYGYTF. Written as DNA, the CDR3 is TGTGCCAGCAGCTCACAGGTCCCCTATGGCTACACCTTC.

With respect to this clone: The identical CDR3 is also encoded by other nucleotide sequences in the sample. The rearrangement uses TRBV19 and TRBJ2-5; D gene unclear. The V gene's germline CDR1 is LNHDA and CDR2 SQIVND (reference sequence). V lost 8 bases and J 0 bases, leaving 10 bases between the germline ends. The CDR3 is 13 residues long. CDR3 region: CASSISHQETQYF. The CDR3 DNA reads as TGTGCCAGTTCGATAAGTCACCAAGAGACCCAGTACTTC.

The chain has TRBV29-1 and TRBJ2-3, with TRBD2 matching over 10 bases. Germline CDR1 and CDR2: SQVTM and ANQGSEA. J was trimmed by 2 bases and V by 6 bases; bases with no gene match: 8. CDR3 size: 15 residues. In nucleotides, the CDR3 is TGCAGCGTCTGGGAGCGGGGGGGGTCCACAGATACGCAGTATTTT. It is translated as CSVWERGGSTDTQYF.

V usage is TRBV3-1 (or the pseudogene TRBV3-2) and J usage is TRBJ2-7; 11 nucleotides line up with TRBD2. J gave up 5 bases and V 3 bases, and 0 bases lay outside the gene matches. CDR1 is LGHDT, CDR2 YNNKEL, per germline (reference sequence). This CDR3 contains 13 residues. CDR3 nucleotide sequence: TGTGCCAGCAGCCATAGCGGGAGGGACGAGCAGTACTTC. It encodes CASSHSGRDEQYF.

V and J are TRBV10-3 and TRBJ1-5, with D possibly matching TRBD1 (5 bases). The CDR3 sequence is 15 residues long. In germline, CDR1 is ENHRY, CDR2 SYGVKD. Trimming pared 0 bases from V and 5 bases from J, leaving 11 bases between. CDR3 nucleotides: TGTGCCATCAGTGAGTCTCGGGGGTCTTATCAGCCCCAGCATTTT. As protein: CAISESRGSYQPQHF.

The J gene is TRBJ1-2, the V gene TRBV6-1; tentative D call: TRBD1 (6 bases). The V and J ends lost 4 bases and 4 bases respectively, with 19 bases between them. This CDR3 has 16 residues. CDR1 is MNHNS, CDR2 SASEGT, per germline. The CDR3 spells CASSGEGNRVLYGYTF. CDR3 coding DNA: TGTGCCAGCAGTGGGGAGGGAAACAGGGTACTCTATGGCTACACCTTC.

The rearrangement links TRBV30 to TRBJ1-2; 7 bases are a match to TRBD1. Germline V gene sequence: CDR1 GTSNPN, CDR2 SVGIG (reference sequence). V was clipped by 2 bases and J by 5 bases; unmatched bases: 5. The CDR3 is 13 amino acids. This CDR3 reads CAWSRDSLYGYTF. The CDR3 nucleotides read TGTGCCTGGAGTCGGGACAGCCTTTATGGCTACACCTTC.

The DNA for the CDR3 is TGTGCCAGCAGCTTAAGGAATTTTTTAGGCACTGAAGCTTTCTTT. It yields the protein CASSLRNFLGTEAFF. This rearrangement joins TRBV5-4 to TRBJ1-1; D is uncertain. The V end lost 2 bases, the J end lost 4 bases, and 15 bases lay between the germline ends. Germline CDR1 and CDR2: SGHNT and YYREEE (reference sequence). The CDR3 extends over 15 amino acids.

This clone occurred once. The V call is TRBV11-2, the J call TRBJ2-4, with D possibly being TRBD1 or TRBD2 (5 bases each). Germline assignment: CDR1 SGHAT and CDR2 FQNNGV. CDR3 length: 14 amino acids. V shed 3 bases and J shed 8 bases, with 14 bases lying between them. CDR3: CASSLGSSGHIQYF. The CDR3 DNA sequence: TGTGCCAGCAGCTTGGGGAGCTCGGGGCACATTCAGTACTTC.

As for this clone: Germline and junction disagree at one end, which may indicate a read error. CDR3 nucleotides: TGTGCCAGCAGTTTAGGACCGTTCTACGAGCAGTACTTC. It is translated as CASSLGPFYEQYF. This chain links TRBV7-2 with TRBJ2-7; D remains unclear. CDR1 and CDR2 from the germline V gene are SGHTA and FQGNSA. This CDR3 has 13 residues.

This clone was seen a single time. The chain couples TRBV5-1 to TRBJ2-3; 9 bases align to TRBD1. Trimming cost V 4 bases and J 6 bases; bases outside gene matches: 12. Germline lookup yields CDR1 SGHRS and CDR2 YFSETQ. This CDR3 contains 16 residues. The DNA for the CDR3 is TGCGCCAGCAGCGAGGGACCGGGACAGGGAGCGGATACGCAGTATTTT. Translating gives CASSEGPGQGADTQYF.

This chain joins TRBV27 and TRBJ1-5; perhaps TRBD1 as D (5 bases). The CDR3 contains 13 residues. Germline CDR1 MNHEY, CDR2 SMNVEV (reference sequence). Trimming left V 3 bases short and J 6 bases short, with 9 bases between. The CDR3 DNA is TGTGCCAGCAGTTTTAGGGGTAGTCAGCCCCAGCATTTT. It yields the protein CASSFRGSQPQHF.

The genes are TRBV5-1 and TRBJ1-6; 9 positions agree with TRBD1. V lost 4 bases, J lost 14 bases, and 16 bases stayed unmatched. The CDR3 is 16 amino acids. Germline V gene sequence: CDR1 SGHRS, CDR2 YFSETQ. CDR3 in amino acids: CASSAAMTGGFEALHF. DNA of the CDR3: TGCGCCAGCAGCGCTGCTATGACAGGGGGGTTTGAGGCCCTCCACTTT. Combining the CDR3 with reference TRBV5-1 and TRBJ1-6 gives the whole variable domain KAGVTQTPRYLIKTRGQQVTLSCSPISGHRSVSWYQQTPGQGLQFLFEYFSETQRNKGNFPGRFSGRQFSNSRSEMNVSTLELGDSALYLCASSAAMTGGFEALHFGNGTRLTVT.